The 20 T cell receptor beta chains below come from one sample, sequenced in a study of blood T cell dynamics during melanoma immunotherapy. Profiled with immunoSEQ multiplex PCR; TCRdb holds only in-frame clones, not every one. The sample gives fewer than 20,000 clones, approximately 90% of which show up once; about 2% is in the top ten. Regarding time point: pre-treatment baseline. The specimen was blood, collected from a patient treated with checkpoint blockade. These receptors came from a human donor with melanoma.

The chain employs TRBV4-3 and TRBJ1-2; D is possibly TRBD1 (6 bases). This CDR3 contains 16 residues. Germline CDR1 is LGHNA and CDR2 is YSLEER. V was pared by 1 base and J by 3 bases, with 15 bases between. CDR3 DNA: TGCGCCAGCAGCCAAGTTCTCACAGGGCTGGACTATGGCTACACCTTC. Its protein is CASSQVLTGLDYGYTF.

The V call is TRBV14, the J call TRBJ1-3; D gene unclear. CDR1 is SGHDN, CDR2 FVKESK, per germline. The CDR3 is 14 residues long. V lost 2 bases and J 0 bases, leaving 5 bases between the germline ends. For the CDR3, the DNA is TGTGCCAGCAGCCAAAGGCCCTCTGGAAACACCATATATTTT. Translated: CASSQRPSGNTIYF. Combining the CDR3 with reference TRBV14 and TRBJ1-3 gives the whole variable domain EAGVTQFPSHSVIEKGQTVTLRCDPISGHDNLYWYRRVMGKEIKFLLHFVKESKQDESGMPNNRFLAERTGGTYSTLKVQPAELEDSGVYFCASSQRPSGNTIYFGEGSWLTVV.

The CDR3: CASSLAGGNYGYTF. The CDR3 DNA sequence: TGTGCCAGCAGCTTAGCAGGGGGCAACTATGGCTACACCTTC. V gene TRBV7-9 combines with J gene TRBJ1-2, with TRBD1 identical over 7 bases. CDR1 is SEHNR and CDR2 is FQNEAQ in the germline V gene (reference sequence). Losses at the gene ends were 0 bases for V and 2 bases for J; bases not matched to a gene: 0. The CDR3 extends over 14 amino acids.

This clone was recorded only once. The chain couples TRBV30 to TRBJ1-5, with D perhaps TRBD1 (5 bases). The CDR3 runs 15 residues. Germline V lookup: CDR1 GTSNPN, CDR2 SVGIG (reference sequence). Trimming cost V 3 bases and J 0 bases, with 12 bases left between them. This CDR3 reads CAWSGLGLSNQPQHF. CDR3 nucleotide sequence: TGTGCCTGGAGCGGGTTGGGGCTTAGCAATCAGCCCCAGCATTTT.

Concerning this clone itself: A read error may account for a junction end that differs from germline. V and J are TRBV11-3 and TRBJ1-1; a possible D gene is TRBD1 (6 bases). Germline-derived CDR1 and CDR2 are SGHNT and YENEEA. This CDR3 has 12 amino acids. DNA of the CDR3: TGTGCCAACAGCGAGGGGGGAACTGAAGCTTTCTTT. Protein product: CANSEGGTEAFF.

The V and J genes are TRBV30 and TRBJ1-2, with D possibly matching TRBD1 (6 bases). The germline CDR1 and CDR2 sequences are GTSNPN and SVGIG (reference sequence). This CDR3 region has 15 residues. Trimming removed 4 bases at V and 6 bases at J, with 21 bases between. As DNA, the CDR3 is TGTGCCTGGACGGGCAGGGGCGCGGAGTTGAATGGCTACACCTTC. The encoded protein is CAWTGRGAELNGYTF.

Turning to this clone: The germline gene is not matched at one end of the junction; a read error may be the cause. The chain combines TRBV29-1 with TRBJ1-1; unclear D gene. The CDR3 runs to 9 residues. Germline-derived CDR1 and CDR2 are SQVTM and ANQGSEA. For the CDR3, the DNA is TGCAGCGTTGAAGGACCCCCATTGTTC. Protein product: CSVEGPPLF.

As for this clone: An end of the junction does not agree with germline; a read error may underlie this. The gene calls are TRBV28 and TRBJ1-4, with D perhaps matching TRBD1 (5 bases). CDR1 is MDHEN and CDR2 is SYDVKM in the germline V gene. This CDR3 comprises 13 residues. Here the CDR3 reads CASSLGAGINPIF. CDR3 in DNA: TGTGCCAGCAGTCTAGGGGCAGGGATCAACCCCATCTTT.

The J gene is TRBJ1-4, the V gene TRBV7-2; TRBD1 matches at 10 bases. With 6 bases clipped from V and 5 bases from J, the junction kept 12 bases outside the gene matches. The CDR3 is 17 amino acids. Looked up from germline, CDR1 is SGHTA and CDR2 is FQGNSA. The CDR3 loop is CASSDRRDRGGNEKLFF. The CDR3 DNA sequence: TGTGCCAGCAGTGACCGCCGGGACAGGGGAGGGAATGAAAAACTGTTTTTT. Full variable domain (rest looked up from reference TRBV7-2 and TRBJ1-4): GAGVSQSPSNKVTEKGKDVELRCDPISGHTALYWYRQSLGQGLEFLIYFQGNSAPDKSGLPSDRFSAERTGGSVSTLTIQRTQQEDSAVYLCASSDRRDRGGNEKLFFGSGTQLSVL.

V usage is TRBV27 and J usage is TRBJ1-1, with 9 bases identical to TRBD1. Germline loops: CDR1 MNHEY, CDR2 SMNVEV (reference sequence). The CDR3 is 16 amino acids. V shed 6 bases, J shed 3 bases, and the junction held 11 bases outside the gene matches. The CDR3 sequence is CASRNNYRGRDTEAFF. Written as DNA, the CDR3 is TGTGCCAGCAGAAATAATTACAGGGGGCGGGACACTGAAGCTTTCTTT.

This chain uses TRBV2 with TRBJ1-5; D gene uncertain. Germline V gives CDR1 SNHLY, CDR2 FYNNEI. Trimming removed 5 bases from V and 0 bases from J, with 14 bases in between. The CDR3 contains 16 residues. Here the CDR3 DNA reads TGTGCCAGCAGTTTTAACTCGGAATCTAGCAATCAGCCCCAGCATTTT. It yields the protein CASSFNSESSNQPQHF.

The chain employs TRBV4-1 and TRBJ1-1, with D hard to call. There are 15 residues in the CDR3. Germline V gene sequence: CDR1 MGHRA, CDR2 YSYEKL. Trimming cost V 4 bases and J 0 bases, with 12 bases left between them. CDR3 DNA sequence: TGCGCCAGCAGCCCCGCGGACCGGATGAACACTGAAGCTTTCTTT. Residues: CASSPADRMNTEAFF.

The rearrangement links TRBV7-2 to TRBJ2-4; D could derive from TRBD1 or TRBD2 (5 bases each). V gave up 1 base and J gave up 2 bases, with 9 bases separating them. The CDR3 runs 15 residues. Germline V CDR1 and CDR2: SGHTA, FQGNSA. The CDR3 nucleotides read TGTGCCAGCAGCTTAGATTGGGGGTCCAAAAACATTCAGTACTTC. Amino acid sequence: CASSLDWGSKNIQYF.

The chain joins TRBV7-2 to TRBJ1-5; D possibly corresponds to TRBD1 (5 bases). Trimming took off 5 bases at V and 6 bases at J, with 11 bases between the two ends. The CDR3 covers 13 residues. Germline V gene sequence: CDR1 SGHTA, CDR2 FQGNSA. The CDR3 nucleotides read TGTGCCAGCAGCGCAGGGTACGCTCAGCCCCAGCATTTT. Translation gives CASSAGYAQPQHF.

The CDR3 DNA follows: TGTGCCAGCAGTTTTCGGACAGGGAATCGAGAAAAACTGTTTTTT. The encoded protein is CASSFRTGNREKLFF. The chain employs TRBV6-5 and TRBJ1-4, with TRBD1 matching 8 bases. Trimming at V came to 4 bases and at J to 8 bases, leaving 9 bases not matched to a gene. This CDR3 comprises 15 residues. Germline V gene data show CDR1 as MNHEY and CDR2 as SVGAGI.

The CDR3: CASGPRTPGYGYTF. CDR3 coding DNA: TGTGCCAGCGGGCCGAGGACCCCTGGCTATGGCTACACCTTC. V is TRBV2 and J is TRBJ1-2; D not certain. The V gene lost 8 bases and the J gene lost 4 bases, with 17 bases spanning the gap. The CDR3 has 14 amino acids. The germline V gene encodes CDR1 SNHLY and CDR2 FYNNEI.

V usage is TRBV9 and J usage is TRBJ2-1; 7 nucleotides align to TRBD2. Germline lookup yields CDR1 SGDLS and CDR2 YYNGEE. There are 14 residues in the CDR3. V lost 0 bases and J lost 6; bases outside the gene matches: 3. The CDR3 sequence is CASSVAGGTNEQFF. CDR3 DNA sequence: TGTGCCAGCAGCGTAGCGGGGGGTACCAATGAGCAGTTCTTC. The whole variable domain, remainder taken from reference TRBV9 and TRBJ2-1, is DSGVTQTPKHLITATGQRVTLRCSPRSGDLSVYWYQQSLDQGLQFLIQYYNGEERAKGNILERFSAQQFPDLHSELNLSSLELGDSALYFCASSVAGGTNEQFFGPGTRLTVL.

This sequence joins TRBV11-2 and TRBJ2-4; tentatively, D is TRBD1 (6 bases). Looked up from germline, CDR1 is SGHAT and CDR2 is FQNNGV. Trimming removed 0 bases at V and 9 bases at J, with 15 bases between. CDR3 length: 15 amino acids. The CDR3 DNA is TGTGCCAGCAGCTTAGATAATGGCTCAGGGGCCATTCAGTACTTC. Protein sequence: CASSLDNGSGAIQYF.

V usage is TRBV19 and J usage is TRBJ2-1, with 9 bases matching TRBD1. V trimming: 2 bases; J trimming: 2 bases; junction bases outside the gene matches: 1. Germline CDR1 and CDR2: LNHDA and SQIVND (reference sequence). This CDR3 spans 15 amino acids. CDR3 nucleotide sequence: TGTGCCAGTAGTATAACAGGGGGCCCCTACAATGAGCAGTTCTTC. Protein product: CASSITGGPYNEQFF.

In its sample, this clone was seen once. The chain joins TRBV7-2 to TRBJ1-1; no reliable D call. The CDR3 spans 15 residues. Germline assignment: CDR1 SGHTA and CDR2 FQGNSA. V lost 1 base, J lost 1 base, and 10 bases lay in between. CDR3 sequence: CASSLGPRGNTEAFF. The CDR3 region has the DNA TGTGCCAGCAGCTTAGGGCCCCGGGGGAACACTGAAGCTTTCTTT.